This T cell receptor beta chain was recovered during a study of CD8+CD57+ T cells in acquired aplastic anemia (dated by TCRdb to 2016 to 2018). About the study as a whole: On average, sorted CD4+ and CD8+ cells yielded around 3.5 ug of extracted DNA, with a range of about 0.19 to 30 ug. A CD8+CD57+ expansion meant a frequency higher than the mean frequency seen in healthy subjects. The paper as a whole reports these results and caveats: Between patients and healthy controls, no significant difference in CD8+ Simpson's diversity was found (P=0.060). Although around 30 CD8+ CDR3 sequences were shared by patients and controls, these sequences appeared highly expressed in patients and within the immunodominant clones of patients.

Looking up the germline V gene (reference sequence) yields CDR1 LNHNV and CDR2 YYDKDF. The CDR3 contains 14 residues, cysteine and phenylalanine counted. Of the read, only the CDR3 DNA is kept; its 42 bases are in frame from base 1. Deletion took 2 bases off V and 2 bases off J, with a span of 7 bases between the germline ends. TCR beta VDJ combination and CDR3 sequence profiling used genomic DNA as the template. An Illumina HiSeq 2000 was used for TCR repertoire sequencing. The published analysis was carried out like this. Repertoires were assessed using TRBV/TRBJ rearrangement plots, CDR3 size and DJ length profiles, and Simpson's diversity index. The immunodominant clone was defined as the most abundant DNA sequence in deep sequencing data. CDR3 amino acid sequences were screened for sharing across subjects and compared with published repertoires and the VDJdb database. TCRdb cleaned the public reads at Q25 with fastp, built clones with MiXCR and kept in-frame beta chains. Entries that share a CDR3 protein sequence are merged under the most common genes and DNA. TCRdb, rather than the study authors, made the V and J calls. The sample table contains under 200,000 distinct CDR3 sequences; only one count was recorded for more than 45% of them. The ten largest clonotypes hold roughly 2.9% of the sample.

To note about this clonotype: What this receptor recognizes is not known. Per-base quality was not reported, and no clone a single base away is much larger than it.

The patients picked for sequencing were ones in whom flow cytometry had shown an expansion of CD8+CD57+ cells. Every patient had a diagnosis of severe acquired aplastic anemia based on International Study of Aplastic Anemia and Agranulocytosis and Camitta criteria. No patient had received any therapy when blood was sampled. TCR repertoires of sorted CD4+ and CD8+ blood T cells from severe aplastic anemia patients and healthy subjects were deep-sequenced in the study. In the USA, patient enrollment took place under clinicaltrials.gov protocols 00001620, 01623167, 00001397, 00071045, 00081523 and 00961064. Ficoll-Paque density gradient centrifugation was used to isolate peripheral blood mononuclear cells. Before DNA extraction, CD4+ and CD8+ T cells were sorted by FACS or by magnetic beads.

This clonotype originated in a human donor with aplastic anemia. The sequenced sample consisted of sorted CD4+, CD8+, or CD8+CD57+ T cells (not recorded which) from PBMCs. The sequence joins TRBV15 to TRBJ1-3, and perhaps TRBD1 as D gene, on 6 matching bases. The DNA sequence reads TGTGCCACCAGCAGAAGGGGGGCTGGAAACACCATATATTTT. The encoded protein is CATSRRGAGNTIYF.